This TCR beta chain originates from a study of control samples from healthy donors and cancer patients. Using immunoSEQ multiplex PCR, the repertoire was profiled, and TCRdb retains in-frame clones only, with some absent. The sample lists tens of thousands of clones; nearly 90% were seen once. Trimming pared 1 base from V and 6 bases from J, leaving 11 bases between. Germline V lookup: CDR1 SGHTA, CDR2 FQGNSA. The CDR3 length is 14 residues. The clonotype comes from a man between 60 and 75 years old with colorectal cancer. The chain is built from TRBV7-2 and TRBJ2-3; D remains unclear. Sequencing was performed on PBMCs. CDR3 nucleotides: TGTGCCAGCAGCTTAGGTGGATCGAGGGATACGCAGTATTTT. It codes for CASSLGGSRDTQYF.